These 9 T cell receptor beta chains were all obtained from the same sample, sequenced in a study of blood T cell repertoires in COVID-19. Libraries were prepared by immunoSEQ multiplex PCR; TCRdb keeps only in-frame clonotypes and omits some of them. The data show over 150,000 clones, 80% to 90% seen once. Sequences were obtained from peripheral blood. These receptors were collected from a woman in her 70s who had recovered from COVID-19.

This rearrangement joins TRBV7-3 to TRBJ2-1, with D maybe TRBD2 (6 bases). CDR1 is SGHTA and CDR2 is FQGTGA in the germline V gene. The CDR3 is 15 amino acids. Trimming shortened V by 5 bases and J by 10 bases, and 21 bases separated the two germline ends. CDR3 amino acids: CASSPSGGVGSEQFF. CDR3 sequence (DNA): TGTGCCAGCAGCCCCTCAGGAGGGGTGGGCTCCGAGCAGTTCTTC. Using reference TRBV7-3 and TRBJ2-1 for the parts outside the CDR3, the full variable domain is GAGVSQTPSNKVTEKGKYVELRCDPISGHTALYWYRQSLGQGPEFLIYFQGTGAADDSGLPNDRFFAVRPEGSVSTLKIQRTERGDSAVYLCASSPSGGVGSEQFFGPGTRLTVL.

The chain is built from TRBV9 and TRBJ2-1; TRBD2 matches at 8 bases. Germline assignment: CDR1 SGDLS and CDR2 YYNGEE. The CDR3 is made up of 15 amino acids. Trimming removed 0 bases from V and 6 bases from J; junction bases left unmatched: 5. Here the CDR3 reads CASSVDRGGPNEQFF. DNA of the CDR3: TGTGCCAGCAGCGTAGACCGGGGGGGGCCCAATGAGCAGTTCTTC.

The chain uses TRBV5-1 and TRBJ1-1; tentatively, D is TRBD1 (6 bases). The V and J ends lost 3 bases and 4 bases respectively, with 16 bases between them. The CDR3 has 15 residues. Germline V lookup: CDR1 SGHRS, CDR2 YFSETQ. This CDR3 is CASSSQTGVVTEAFF. The CDR3 DNA reads as TGCGCCAGCAGCTCCCAGACAGGAGTGGTCACTGAAGCTTTCTTT.

The gene calls are TRBV7-3 and TRBJ1-1, with 7 bases matching TRBD1. CDR1 SGHTA and CDR2 FQGTGA come from the germline V gene. After removal of 6 bases from V and 4 bases from J, the junction contained 8 bases not matched to a gene. This CDR3 comprises 14 residues. The CDR3 bases are TGTGCCAGCAGTCAGGAGGGGGCGAGCACTGAAGCTTTCTTT. Residues: CASSQEGASTEAFF.

The chain recombines TRBV29-1 with TRBJ2-7, with D possibly TRBD1 on 6 matching bases. The CDR3 is 14 residues long. Deletions cut 3 bases from V and 2 bases from J, with 14 bases between. The V gene's germline CDR1 is SQVTM and CDR2 ANQGSEA. For the CDR3, the DNA is TGCAGCGTTGATCGGGCAGGGGCCCCCTACGAGCAGTACTTC. Its translation is CSVDRAGAPYEQYF.

In DNA form, the CDR3 reads TGTGCCAGCAGTCAGGGGGCGCGGAATTCACCCCTCCACTTT. Its protein is CASSQGARNSPLHF. The chain joins TRBV6-2 or TRBV6-3 to TRBJ1-6, with 8 positions matching TRBD1. Germline CDR1 MNHEY, CDR2 SVGEGT. This CDR3 comprises 14 residues. Germline trimming cut 5 bases from V and 7 bases from J; bases unmatched to any gene: 4.

The genes are TRBV5-4 and TRBJ2-2; TRBD1 aligns across 7 bases. Germline loops: CDR1 SGHNT, CDR2 YYREEE (reference sequence). This CDR3 has 15 residues. Germline trimming cut 2 bases from V and 7 bases from J; bases unmatched to any gene: 8. The CDR3 DNA reads as TGTGCCAGCAGCTTTCCGGACAGGCCCCTCGGGGAGCTGTTTTTT. It yields the protein CASSFPDRPLGELFF.

This sequence joins TRBV6-5 and TRBJ2-7; 8 positions match TRBD2. The V gene's germline CDR1 is MNHEY and CDR2 SVGAGI. The V gene end was trimmed by 0 bases and the J gene end by 3 bases; junction bases not matched to a gene: 4. This CDR3 region has 15 residues. The CDR3 region has the DNA TGTGCCAGCAGTTACTCCGGGAGGGGGAACTACGAGCAGTACTTC. Translation: CASSYSGRGNYEQYF.

V and J are TRBV7-2 and TRBJ2-2; unclear D gene. The CDR3 has 13 residues. Trimming removed 1 base from V and 6 bases from J, with 6 bases in between. Germline V lookup: CDR1 SGHTA, CDR2 FQGNSA. This chain's CDR3 is CASSLVAAGELFF. DNA for the CDR3: TGTGCCAGCAGCTTAGTGGCTGCCGGGGAGCTGTTTTTT.